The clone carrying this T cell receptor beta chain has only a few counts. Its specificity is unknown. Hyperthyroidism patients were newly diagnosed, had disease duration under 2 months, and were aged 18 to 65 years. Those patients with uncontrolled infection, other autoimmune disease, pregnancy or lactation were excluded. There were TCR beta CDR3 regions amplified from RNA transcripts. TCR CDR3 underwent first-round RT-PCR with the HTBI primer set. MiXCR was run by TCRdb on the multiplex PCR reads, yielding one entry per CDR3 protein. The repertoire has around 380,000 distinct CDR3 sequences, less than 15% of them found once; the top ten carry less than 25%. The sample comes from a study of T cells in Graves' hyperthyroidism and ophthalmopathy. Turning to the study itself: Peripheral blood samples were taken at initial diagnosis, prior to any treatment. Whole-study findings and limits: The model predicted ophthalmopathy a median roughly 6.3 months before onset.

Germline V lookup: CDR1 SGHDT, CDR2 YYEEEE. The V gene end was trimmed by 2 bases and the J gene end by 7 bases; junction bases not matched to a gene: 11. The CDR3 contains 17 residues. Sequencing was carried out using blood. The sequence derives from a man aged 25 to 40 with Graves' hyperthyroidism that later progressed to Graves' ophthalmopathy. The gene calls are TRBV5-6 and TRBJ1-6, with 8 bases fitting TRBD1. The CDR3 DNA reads TGTGCCAGCAGCTTAGTTACAGGGGGAAATGGGAATTCACCCCTCCACTTT. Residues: CASSLVTGGNGNSPLHF.